What follows are 15 T cell receptor beta chains derived from one specimen sequenced in a study of beta chain features in type 1 diabetes. Sequencing targeted expressed TCRB transcripts, as all isolated RNA had been reverse transcribed. Data came from immunoSEQ multiplex PCR; TCRdb stores just in-frame clones and leaves some out. This sample has roughly 400,000 clones, with 11% to 15% found just once. Sequencing was carried out using naive CD4+ T cells from blood. The receptor set was obtained from a man aged 25 to 40 in good health.

The chain links TRBV30 to TRBJ1-2; 9 bases align to TRBD1. This CDR3 is 13 amino acids long. Germline-derived CDR1 and CDR2 are GTSNPN and SVGIG (reference sequence). J lost 7 bases, V lost 4 bases, and 7 bases had no gene match. The CDR3 region has the DNA TGTGCCTGGACCATGGGACAGGGCGGTGGCTACACCTTC. It is translated as CAWTMGQGGGYTF.

This chain uses TRBV6-5 with TRBJ2-3; 8 bases agree with TRBD1. This CDR3 has 14 amino acids. The V segment lost 5 bases and the J segment 5 bases; nucleotides outside the gene matches: 6. Germline-derived CDR1 and CDR2 are MNHEY and SVGAGI. Here the CDR3 reads CASSQTGGGDTQYF. The CDR3 DNA reads TGTGCCAGCAGTCAAACAGGGGGAGGAGATACGCAGTATTTT.

This rearrangement joins TRBV25-1 to TRBJ2-3, with 8 bases that match TRBD2. The germline CDR1 and CDR2 sequences are MGHDK and SYGVNS. Trimming cost V 4 bases and J 1 base; bases outside gene matches: 7. This CDR3 spans 16 amino acids. The CDR3 loop reads CASSGYGRGGTDTQYF. CDR3 nucleotide sequence: TGTGCCAGCAGTGGATATGGGCGGGGGGGCACAGATACGCAGTATTTT.

This clone showed up just a few times. The chain employs TRBV15 and TRBJ1-2, with a possible D match to TRBD1 (5 bases). Germline CDR1 reads LNHNV; CDR2 reads YYDKDF (reference sequence). This CDR3 spans 11 amino acids. The V end lost 7 bases, the J end lost 3 bases, and 6 bases lay between the germline ends. CDR3 region: CATKGDYGYTF. Here the CDR3 DNA reads TGTGCCACCAAAGGGGACTATGGCTACACCTTC.

Details on this clone: This sample also contains other DNA sequences that code for the same CDR3. The DNA for the CDR3 is TGTGCCAGCAGCTTATCTAATGAGCAGTTCTTC. Its translation: CASSLSNEQFF. The V gene is TRBV7-9, the J gene TRBJ2-1; D unclear. The ends were cut back, 2 bases at V and 7 bases at J, with 3 bases in the middle. This CDR3 region has 11 residues. CDR1 is SEHNR, CDR2 FQNEAQ, per germline (reference sequence).

This clone was detected many times. The V and J genes are TRBV7-2 and TRBJ2-1; D unresolved. Trimming took 4 bases from V and 10 from J, leaving 11 bases between them. The length of the CDR3 is 12 residues. Germline V CDR1 and CDR2: SGHTA, FQGNSA. Written as DNA, the CDR3 is TGTGCCAGCAGCTCCTCAGTCGGGGAGCAGTTCTTC. It is translated as CASSSSVGEQFF.

This clone has only a few counts. The rearrangement uses TRBV7-9 and TRBJ2-3, with D perhaps TRBD2 (5 bases). The germline gives CDR1 SEHNR, CDR2 FQNEAQ (reference sequence). Trimming stripped 5 bases from V and 3 bases from J, with 15 bases between. This CDR3 region has 15 residues. CDR3 loop: CASSPEGRRTDTQYF. CDR3 in DNA: TGTGCCAGCAGCCCAGAGGGTAGACGGACAGATACGCAGTATTTT.

This chain links TRBV7-2 with TRBJ1-1; D is unresolved. The CDR3 is 13 residues long. The germline V gene has CDR1 SGHTA and CDR2 FQGNSA. V was shortened by 5 bases and J by 1 base, with 8 bases between the two germline ends. In DNA, the CDR3 is TGTGCCAGCAGCCCCCGGAGGAACACTGAAGCTTTCTTT. Its protein product is CASSPRRNTEAFF.

This clone was counted only a few times. This chain connects TRBV4-2 to TRBJ2-1; D ambiguous. The ends were cut back, 1 base at V and 6 bases at J, with 10 bases in the middle. The CDR3 is 14 amino acids. CDR1 and CDR2 (germline): LGHNA, YNFKEQ. CDR3 region: CASSQGTTANEQFF. CDR3 coding DNA: TGTGCCAGCAGCCAAGGTACCACGGCCAATGAGCAGTTCTTC.

This rearrangement joins TRBV5-1 to TRBJ1-2, with unresolved D. Trimming took 7 bases from V and 0 from J, leaving 4 bases between them. This CDR3 comprises 11 residues. The germline CDR1 and CDR2 sequences are SGHRS and YFSETQ. In DNA form, the CDR3 reads TGCGCCAGCGGGGCTAACTATGGCTACACCTTC. Protein sequence: CASGANYGYTF.

This clone occurred a few times. The V gene is TRBV7-9, the J gene TRBJ1-2; D unclear. The CDR3 is 13 amino acids. Germline V gene data show CDR1 as SEHNR and CDR2 as FQNEAQ (reference sequence). Trimming took 6 bases from V and 2 from J, leaving 10 bases between them. The CDR3 here is CASSYLQNYGYTF. The CDR3 coding sequence is TGTGCCAGCAGTTACTTACAAAACTATGGCTACACCTTC.

This clone was counted a few times. The V gene is TRBV12-5, the J gene TRBJ2-1; 7 nucleotides match TRBD2. Unmatched junction bases numbered 7, after V lost 3 bases and J lost 5 bases. The CDR3 is 15 amino acids. Germline V gene sequence: CDR1 LGHNT, CDR2 FRNRAP. CDR3 sequence (DNA): TGTGCTAGTGGTTTTAGACTAGCAGAAAACAATGAGCAGTTCTTC. It codes for CASGFRLAENNEQFF. The full variable domain, its missing parts supplied by reference TRBV12-5 and TRBJ2-1, is DARVTQTPRHKVTEMGQEVTMRCQPILGHNTVFWYRQTMMQGLELLAYFRNRAPLDDSGMPKDRFSAEMPDATLATLKIQPSEPRDSAVYFCASGFRLAENNEQFFGPGTRLTVL.

This clone was observed a few times. V gene TRBV30 combines with J gene TRBJ2-3; TRBD2 aligns across 15 bases. Germline lookup yields CDR1 GTSNPN and CDR2 SVGIG (reference sequence). J gave up 4 bases and V 5 bases, and 10 bases lay outside the gene matches. The CDR3 length is 17 residues. CDR3 sequence: CAWGRVRTSGRADTQYF. In DNA form, the CDR3 reads TGTGCCTGGGGTCGAGTTCGGACTAGCGGGAGGGCAGATACGCAGTATTTT.

The CDR3: CSGGRSGGGDTQYF. The CDR3 nucleotides are TGCAGCGGCGGACGTAGCGGGGGAGGAGATACGCAGTATTTT. The gene calls are TRBV29-1 and TRBJ2-3; TRBD2 aligns across 9 bases. This CDR3 contains 14 residues. Losses at the gene ends were 7 bases for V and 5 bases for J; bases not matched to a gene: 10. CDR1 is SQVTM and CDR2 is ANQGSEA in the germline V gene.

This clone was observed a handful of times. The chain combines TRBV15 with TRBJ2-4; D call uncertain. The V end lost 6 bases, the J end lost 0 bases, and 15 bases lay between the germline ends. The CDR3 contains 16 residues. Germline CDR1 LNHNV, CDR2 YYDKDF (reference sequence). CDR3: CATSLDPPLAKNIQYF. Here the CDR3 DNA reads TGTGCCACCAGTCTAGACCCTCCTCTAGCCAAAAACATTCAGTACTTC. The complete variable domain, with remaining parts taken from reference TRBV15 and TRBJ2-4, reads DAMVIQNPRYQVTQFGKPVTLSCSQTLNHNVMYWYQQKSSQAPKLLFHYYDKDFNNEADTPDNFQSRRPNTSFCFLDIRSPGLGDTAMYLCATSLDPPLAKNIQYFGAGTRLSVL.